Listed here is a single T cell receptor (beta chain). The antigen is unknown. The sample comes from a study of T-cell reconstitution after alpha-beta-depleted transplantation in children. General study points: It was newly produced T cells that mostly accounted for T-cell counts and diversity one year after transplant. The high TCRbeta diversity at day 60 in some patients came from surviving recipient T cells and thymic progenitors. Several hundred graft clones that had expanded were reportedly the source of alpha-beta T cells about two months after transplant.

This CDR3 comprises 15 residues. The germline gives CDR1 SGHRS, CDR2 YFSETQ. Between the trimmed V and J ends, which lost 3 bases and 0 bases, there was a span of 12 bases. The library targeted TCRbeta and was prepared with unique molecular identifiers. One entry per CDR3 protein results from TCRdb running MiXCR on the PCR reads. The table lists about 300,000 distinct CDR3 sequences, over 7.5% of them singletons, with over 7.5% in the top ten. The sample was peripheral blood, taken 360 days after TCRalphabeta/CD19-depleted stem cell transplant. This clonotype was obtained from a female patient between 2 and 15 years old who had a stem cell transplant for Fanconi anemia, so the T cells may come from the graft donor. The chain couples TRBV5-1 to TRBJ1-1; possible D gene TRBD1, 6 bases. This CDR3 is CASSSNRVVNTEAFF. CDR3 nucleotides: TGCGCCAGCAGCTCAAACAGGGTAGTGAACACTGAAGCTTTCTTT.